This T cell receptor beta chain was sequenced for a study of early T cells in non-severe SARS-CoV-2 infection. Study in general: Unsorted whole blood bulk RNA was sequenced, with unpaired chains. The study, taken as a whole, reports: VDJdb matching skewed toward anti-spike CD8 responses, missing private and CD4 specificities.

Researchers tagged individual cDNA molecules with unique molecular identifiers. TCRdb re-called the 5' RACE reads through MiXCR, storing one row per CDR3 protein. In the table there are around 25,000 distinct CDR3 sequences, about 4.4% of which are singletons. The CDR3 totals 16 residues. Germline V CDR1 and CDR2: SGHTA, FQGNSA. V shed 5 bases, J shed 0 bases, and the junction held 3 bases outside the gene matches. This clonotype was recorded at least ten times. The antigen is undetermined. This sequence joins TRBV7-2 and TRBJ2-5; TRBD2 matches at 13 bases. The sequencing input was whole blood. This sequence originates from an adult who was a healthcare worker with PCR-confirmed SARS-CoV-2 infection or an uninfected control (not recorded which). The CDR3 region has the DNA TGTGCCAGCAGCCTGACTAGCGGGGGGTACCAAGAGACCCAGTACTTC. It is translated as CASSLTSGGYQETQYF. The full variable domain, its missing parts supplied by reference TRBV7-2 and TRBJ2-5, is GAGVSQSPSNKVTEKGKDVELRCDPISGHTALYWYRQSLGQGLEFLIYFQGNSAPDKSGLPSDRFSAERTGGSVSTLTIQRTQQEDSAVYLCASSLTSGGYQETQYFGPGTRLLVL.